The 28 T cell receptor beta chains given below trace back to one sample, sequenced in a study of shared clonotypes between healthy human individuals. The table came from immunoSEQ multiplex PCR; TCRdb's copy has only in-frame clones and leaves some out. The sample comprises roughly 2.4 million clones, under 97% of which are singletons, and 0.1% to 0.15% rests with the top ten. The source material was naive CD4+ T cells sorted from blood. Specified subset: CD45RA+ positively selected. The receptors here all came from a man aged 18 to 35 in good health.

J is TRBJ2-7 and V is TRBV7-2; D may be TRBD2 (5 bases). This CDR3 has 13 residues. V dropped 2 bases and J dropped 4 bases, with 9 bases sitting between them. Germline lookup yields CDR1 SGHTA and CDR2 FQGNSA. The CDR3 DNA reads TGTGCCAGCAGCTTATCGAGGGAGTACGAGCAGTACTTC. Translating gives CASSLSREYEQYF. Filled out from reference TRBV7-2 and TRBJ2-7, the complete variable domain reads GAGVSQSPSNKVTEKGKDVELRCDPISGHTALYWYRQSLGQGLEFLIYFQGNSAPDKSGLPSDRFSAERTGGSVSTLTIQRTQQEDSAVYLCASSLSREYEQYFGPGTRLTVT.

The chain joins TRBV20-1 to TRBJ1-2; weak D call: TRBD1 (5 bases). V was trimmed by 5 bases and J by 7 bases, leaving 11 bases between them. Germline V lookup: CDR1 DFQATT, CDR2 SNEGSKA (reference sequence). The CDR3 covers 11 residues. CDR3 in DNA: TGCAGTGCTCCCAGGGTGGGTGGCTACACCTTC. It specifies CSAPRVGGYTF.

Worth noting for this clone: Distinct nucleotide sequences in the sample also encode this CDR3. This chain links TRBV7-2 with TRBJ2-3; D not resolved. Germline V gives CDR1 SGHTA, CDR2 FQGNSA. The CDR3 length is 14 residues. V lost 0 bases and J lost 2, with 6 bases in between. CDR3 protein: CASSLAVSTDTQYF. CDR3 coding DNA: TGTGCCAGCAGCTTAGCGGTCTCCACAGATACGCAGTATTTT.

This clone was recorded once. This CDR3 is also generated by other DNA sequences in the sample. The chain joins TRBV5-4 to TRBJ1-6, with D unclear. Between the trimmed V and J ends, which lost 0 bases and 0 bases, there was a span of 7 bases. This CDR3 region has 16 residues. Germline assignment: CDR1 SGHNT and CDR2 YYREEE (reference sequence). The CDR3 here is CASSLGGLSYNSPLHF. The CDR3 nucleotides read TGTGCCAGCAGCTTGGGCGGTCTCTCCTATAATTCACCCCTCCACTTT.

The genes are TRBV2 and TRBJ2-5; D possibly matches TRBD1 or TRBD2 (6 bases each). The CDR3 runs to 15 residues. Trimming shortened V by 4 bases and J by 3 bases, and 15 bases separated the two germline ends. The V gene's germline CDR1 is SNHLY and CDR2 FYNNEI. CDR3 coding DNA: TGTGCCAGCAGTGCCCGGGAGTACAGGGAAGAGACCCAGTACTTC. Protein product: CASSAREYREETQYF.

This chain uses TRBV28 with TRBJ2-3; 9 bases match TRBD1. The germline gives CDR1 MDHEN, CDR2 SYDVKM. V lost 2 bases to trimming and J lost 5 bases; unmatched junction nucleotides: 5. This CDR3 has 15 residues. The CDR3 sequence: CASSLTGGPGDTQYF. CDR3 coding DNA: TGTGCCAGCAGTTTAACAGGGGGCCCCGGAGATACGCAGTATTTT.

This clone has only one observation. The chain carries TRBV9 and TRBJ2-4, with D tentatively TRBD2 (5 bases). Germline CDR1 is SGDLS and CDR2 is YYNGEE. The CDR3 extends over 15 amino acids. With 3 bases removed from V and 10 bases from J, the gap between germline ends came to 20 bases. The DNA for the CDR3 is TGTGCCAGCAGCGCAGGCTTACTAGGTAAATCGATTCAGTACTTC. Amino acid sequence: CASSAGLLGKSIQYF. Full variable domain (remainder filled in from reference TRBV9 and TRBJ2-4): DSGVTQTPKHLITATGQRVTLRCSPRSGDLSVYWYQQSLDQGLQFLIQYYNGEERAKGNILERFSAQQFPDLHSELNLSSLELGDSALYFCASSAGLLGKSIQYFGAGTRLSVL.

The rearrangement joins TRBV10-3 to TRBJ2-6; D possibly matches TRBD1 or TRBD2 (5 bases each). The germline CDR1 and CDR2 sequences are ENHRY and SYGVKD. This CDR3 region has 16 residues. V lost 3 bases, J lost 2 bases, and 11 bases lay in between. This chain's CDR3 is CAISEEGPAGANVLTF. CDR3 sequence (DNA): TGTGCCATCAGTGAAGAGGGGCCGGCTGGGGCCAACGTCCTGACTTTC.

The chain recombines TRBV10-3 with TRBJ2-2, with 9 bases lining up with TRBD2. The V segment lost 3 bases and the J segment 6 bases; nucleotides outside the gene matches: 5. Germline CDR1 is ENHRY and CDR2 is SYGVKD. This CDR3 region has 15 residues. CDR3 residues: CAISDGGRVAGELFF. For the CDR3, the DNA is TGTGCCATCAGTGATGGCGGGAGGGTAGCCGGGGAGCTGTTTTTT.

The chain recombines TRBV4-1 with TRBJ1-6; 7 bases are shared with TRBD1. Germline trimming cut 0 bases from V and 11 bases from J; bases unmatched to any gene: 10. CDR3 length equals 16 residues. The germline CDR1 and CDR2 sequences are MGHRA and YSYEKL. DNA of the CDR3: TGCGCCAGCAGCCAAGAGGGTGGGACAGTTCTGACACCCCTCCACTTT. This codes for CASSQEGGTVLTPLHF.

V usage is TRBV6-4 and J usage is TRBJ2-2; perhaps D is TRBD1 or TRBD2 (6 bases each). V lost 6 bases and J lost 2, with 16 bases in between. Germline assignment: CDR1 MRHNA and CDR2 SNTAGT. The CDR3 consists of 16 residues. CDR3 in amino acids: CASSPEEGVNTGELFF. The CDR3 DNA reads as TGTGCCAGCAGCCCAGAGGAGGGGGTCAACACCGGGGAGCTGTTTTTT.

The chain joins TRBV18 to TRBJ2-1; D is possibly TRBD1 (6 bases). The V gene's germline CDR1 is KGHSH and CDR2 LQKENI. This CDR3 is built from 15 residues. V lost 3 bases to trimming and J lost 3 bases, with 12 bases between them. CDR3 bases: TGTGCCAGCTCACCCCGACAGGAGAACTACAATGAGCAGTTCTTC. Amino acid sequence: CASSPRQENYNEQFF.

The chain combines TRBV6-5 with TRBJ2-7, with TRBD2 as a possible D gene (5 bases). Germline CDR1 MNHEY, CDR2 SVGAGI. The CDR3 covers 12 residues. With 7 bases removed from V and 0 bases from J, the gap between germline ends came to 7 bases. For the CDR3, the DNA is TGTGCCAGCATGAGGGACTCCTACGAGCAGTACTTC. Translation gives CASMRDSYEQYF.

The chain links TRBV6-5 to TRBJ2-7; 11 nucleotides align to TRBD1. Germline V gene lookup returns CDR1 MNHEY and CDR2 SVGAGI. The CDR3 has 16 amino acids. Trimming cost V 2 bases and J 2 bases; bases outside gene matches: 5. CDR3 coding DNA: TGTGCCAGCAGTTACGCTCGGACAGGGGGCCCCTACGAGCAGTACTTC. This translates into CASSYARTGGPYEQYF.

The J gene is TRBJ2-2, the V gene TRBV19, with 8 bases identical to TRBD1. J gave up 5 bases and V 4 bases, and 3 bases lay outside the gene matches. The germline CDR1 and CDR2 sequences are LNHDA and SQIVND (reference sequence). The CDR3 has 14 residues. CDR3 sequence: CASSKTGGTGELFF. CDR3 coding DNA: TGTGCCAGTAGTAAAACAGGGGGTACCGGGGAGCTGTTTTTT.

The table lists this clone with a few counts. This chain connects TRBV2 to TRBJ2-5; maybe TRBD2 (6 bases). Germline CDR1 and CDR2: SNHLY and FYNNEI. This CDR3 region has 13 residues. V was pared by 6 bases and J by 4 bases, with 12 bases between. CDR3 DNA sequence: TGTGCCAGCAGGGAGGGGCAGGCAGAGACCCAGTACTTC. This encodes CASREGQAETQYF.

V usage is TRBV28 and J usage is TRBJ2-3; TRBD1 aligns across 10 bases. The V gene end was trimmed by 8 bases and the J gene end by 0 bases; junction bases not matched to a gene: 2. The CDR3 has 14 amino acids. CDR1 and CDR2 from the germline V gene are MDHEN and SYDVKM. As DNA, the CDR3 is TGTGCCAGCGGGACAGGGGTGAGCACAGATACGCAGTATTTT. It is translated as CASGTGVSTDTQYF.

The V call is TRBV19, the J call TRBJ1-6, with a possible D match to TRBD1 (6 bases). The V and J ends lost 1 base and 7 bases respectively, with 8 bases between them. This CDR3 has 14 amino acids. The germline CDR1 and CDR2 sequences are LNHDA and SQIVND (reference sequence). Written as DNA, the CDR3 is TGTGCCAGTAGTATAGGACAGGTGAATTCACCCCTCCACTTT. It encodes CASSIGQVNSPLHF.

The chain couples TRBV30 to TRBJ1-2; TRBD1 might be the D (5 bases). The germline gives CDR1 GTSNPN, CDR2 SVGIG (reference sequence). V was clipped by 3 bases and J by 3 bases, with 20 bases between them. This CDR3 comprises 16 residues. The CDR3 reads CAWRGRQTQLDYGYTF. CDR3 in DNA: TGTGCCTGGAGAGGAAGACAGACCCAACTGGACTATGGCTACACCTTC.

The V and J genes are TRBV11-2 and TRBJ1-2; D gene ambiguous. The CDR3 has 12 residues. Germline CDR1 is SGHAT and CDR2 is FQNNGV. V was trimmed by 1 base and J by 4 bases, leaving 4 bases between them. This chain's CDR3 is CASSLGRYGYTF. The CDR3 bases are TGTGCCAGCAGCTTAGGTCGCTATGGCTACACCTTC. The variable domain in full, with the rest retrieved from reference TRBV11-2 and TRBJ1-2, is EAGVAQSPRYKIIEKRQSVAFWCNPISGHATLYWYQQILGQGPKLLIQFQNNGVVDDSQLPKDRFSAERLKGVDSTLKIQPAKLEDSAVYLCASSLGRYGYTFGSGTRLTVV.

V usage is TRBV4-1 and J usage is TRBJ2-5, with unresolved D. Germline V gene data show CDR1 as MGHRA and CDR2 as YSYEKL. Trimming removed 4 bases from V and 8 bases from J, with 14 bases in between. The CDR3 length is 13 residues. The CDR3 region has the DNA TGCGCCAGCAGCCCCCCCCCGGGTACAACCCAGTACTTC. Residues: CASSPPPGTTQYF.

J is TRBJ2-2 and V is TRBV12-2; the table's D call of TRBD2 was not tested on the DNA. TRBV12-2 is a documented pseudogene. The CDR3 is made up of 16 amino acids. CDR3 sequence: CASRLLERTNTGELFF. DNA for the CDR3: TGTGCAAGTCGCTTACTTGAGCGGACGAACACCGGGGAGCTGTTTTTT.

The chain links TRBV4-3 to TRBJ2-1; weak D call: TRBD1 (6 bases). Germline V gives CDR1 LGHNA, CDR2 YSLEER. Deletions cut 1 base from V and 7 bases from J, with 11 bases between. The CDR3 contains 14 residues. In nucleotides, the CDR3 is TGCGCCAGCAGCCAAGCCGTCACAGGGAATGAGCAGTTCTTC. Translated: CASSQAVTGNEQFF.

CDR3 sequence: CASSAGQGGNTEAFF. Written as DNA, the CDR3 is TGTGCCAGCAGCGCGGGACAGGGAGGGAACACTGAAGCTTTCTTT. The gene calls are TRBV9 and TRBJ1-1, with 9 bases fitting TRBD1. The CDR3 has 15 residues. Germline CDR1 is SGDLS and CDR2 is YYNGEE. Trimming at V came to 3 bases and at J to 1 base, leaving 4 bases not matched to a gene. Supplemented by reference TRBV9 and TRBJ1-1, the full variable domain reads DSGVTQTPKHLITATGQRVTLRCSPRSGDLSVYWYQQSLDQGLQFLIQYYNGEERAKGNILERFSAQQFPDLHSELNLSSLELGDSALYFCASSAGQGGNTEAFFGQGTRLTVV.

The rearrangement links TRBV11-2 to TRBJ1-1; D is unclear. The CDR3 has 15 amino acids. Germline V gene data show CDR1 as SGHAT and CDR2 as FQNNGV. Trimming removed 2 bases from V and 1 base from J, with 11 bases in between. CDR3 coding DNA: TGTGCCAGCAGCTTATCCCATCAGGCGAACACTGAAGCTTTCTTT. It specifies CASSLSHQANTEAFF.

The rearrangement uses TRBV7-8 and TRBJ2-1, with 7 bases identical to TRBD1. CDR1 SGHVS and CDR2 FQNEAQ come from the germline V gene. V was clipped by 2 bases and J by 0 bases; unmatched bases: 1. CDR3 length: 15 amino acids. CDR3 in amino acids: CASSLTGASYNEQFF. CDR3 coding DNA: TGTGCCAGCAGCTTAACAGGGGCCTCCTACAATGAGCAGTTCTTC.

The V gene is TRBV11-2, the J gene TRBJ2-7, with TRBD2 identical over 7 bases. This CDR3 has 17 residues. Germline V CDR1 and CDR2: SGHAT, FQNNGV. Trimming removed 5 bases from V and 4 bases from J; junction bases left unmatched: 17. CDR3 nucleotide sequence: TGTGCCAGCAGCCTCCGATTGGGGGGGGTGAAGTTTTACGAGCAGTACTTC. It specifies CASSLRLGGVKFYEQYF.

V gene TRBV25-1 combines with J gene TRBJ1-1, with no clear D. V was cut by 4 bases and J by 4 bases, with 10 bases left in between. The CDR3 is 13 residues long. From germline, CDR1 is MGHDK and CDR2 SYGVNS. The CDR3 here is CASSGNTGTEAFF. The CDR3 DNA reads TGTGCCAGCAGTGGAAACACGGGCACTGAAGCTTTCTTT.